The clone carrying this T cell receptor beta chain was counted at least ten times. What it recognizes is unknown. The sample comes from a study of response to subunit inactivated influenza vaccine. Whole-study results and caveats: Few new T cells, the authors suggested, are recruited by each seasonal influenza vaccination.

Germline V gene data show CDR1 as ENHRY and CDR2 as SYGVKD. With 8 bases removed from V and 0 bases from J, the gap between germline ends came to 13 bases. CDR3 length equals 15 residues. TCRdb analysed the RT-PCR reads with MiXCR anew, one entry per CDR3 protein. The profile shows about 520,000 distinct CDR3 sequences, 9.5% to 12% of them singletons. This clonotype was obtained from a man aged 45-65 years who received an inactivated influenza vaccine. The genes are TRBV10-3 and TRBJ2-2; D might be TRBD1 (6 bases). Sequenced here: PBMCs from blood, sampled around seven weeks after vaccination. The CDR3 spells CAIRTDTTNTGELFF. The DNA for the CDR3 is TGTGCCATCCGGACAGATACCACGAACACCGGGGAGCTGTTTTTT.